These 13 T cell receptor beta chains were all obtained from the same sample, sequenced in a study of blood T cell repertoires in COVID-19. TCRdb keeps only in-frame clones here, not all; method: immunoSEQ multiplex PCR. The sample has 200,000 or so clones, around four fifths seen once. Specimen: peripheral blood. These receptor sequences come from a man between 60 and 70 years old with COVID-19, enrolled during active disease.

The chain has TRBV2 and TRBJ1-4; 7 nucleotides match TRBD1. The junction had 11 bases not matched to a gene; V was cut back by 6 bases and J by 7 bases. CDR3 length equals 15 residues. The germline V gene has CDR1 SNHLY and CDR2 FYNNEI. The CDR3 is CASSWAGTVGEKLFF. The DNA for the CDR3 is TGTGCCAGCAGCTGGGCCGGGACAGTCGGTGAAAAACTGTTTTTT. The full variable domain, rest sourced from reference TRBV2 and TRBJ1-4, is EPEVTQTPSHQVTQMGQEVILRCVPISNHLYFYWYRQILGQKVEFLVSFYNNEISEKSEIFDDQFSVERPDGSNFTLKIRSTKLEDSAMYFCASSWAGTVGEKLFFGSGTQLSVL.

The chain recombines TRBV3-1 (or the pseudogene TRBV3-2) with TRBJ1-1, with D maybe TRBD1 (6 bases). The germline V gene has CDR1 LGHDT and CDR2 YNNKEL (reference sequence). This CDR3 comprises 13 residues. V was cut by 4 bases and J by 6 bases, with 12 bases left in between. This CDR3 is CASSPGGGAEAFF. As DNA, the CDR3 is TGTGCCAGCAGCCCCGGAGGGGGGGCTGAAGCTTTCTTT.

This clone was recorded once. This chain links TRBV10-1 with TRBJ1-1; D unclear. Germline CDR1 and CDR2: WNHNN and SYGVQD (reference sequence). V lost 6 bases and J 1 base, leaving 12 bases between the germline ends. This CDR3 region has 14 residues. The CDR3 coding sequence is TGCGCCAGCAGCCTAGCTGGACGGAACACTGAAGCTTTCTTT. Its protein product is CASSLAGRNTEAFF.

J is TRBJ1-3 and V is TRBV7-8, with D perhaps TRBD1 (6 bases). CDR1 SGHVS and CDR2 FQNEAQ come from the germline V gene. The germline V and J ends were trimmed by 1 base and 4 bases, with 14 bases remaining between them. The CDR3 has 16 residues. The CDR3 reads CASSLGTGTQGNTIYF. In DNA, the CDR3 is TGTGCCAGCAGCTTAGGGACCGGGACACAAGGAAACACCATATATTTT.

J is TRBJ1-5 and V is TRBV2; D is uncertain. CDR1 is SNHLY, CDR2 FYNNEI, per germline. This CDR3 is built from 14 residues. Trimming left V 6 bases short and J 4 bases short, with 13 bases between. In DNA, the CDR3 is TGTGCCAGCAGCGGAGCTCAGAGGAATCAGCCCCAGCATTTT. Translating gives CASSGAQRNQPQHF.

This rearrangement joins TRBV21-1 to TRBJ1-1; the table's D call, TRBD1, was not checked against the DNA. TRBV21-1 is described as a pseudogene. This CDR3 has 13 amino acids. The CDR3 coding sequence is TGTGCCAGCGGGGACAGGATGGACACTGAAGCTTTCTTT. Translation: CASGDRMDTEAFF.

The J gene is TRBJ2-1, the V gene TRBV6-2 or TRBV6-3; D might be TRBD2 (5 bases). V was pared by 4 bases and J by 10 bases, with 14 bases between. CDR1 is MNHEY and CDR2 is SVGEGT in the germline V gene. This CDR3 has 13 amino acids. This chain's CDR3 is CASSSVGEWEQFF. Written as DNA, the CDR3 is TGTGCCAGCAGTTCGGTTGGGGAGTGGGAGCAGTTCTTC.

The V call is TRBV5-1, the J call TRBJ2-6, with a weak D call TRBD1 (5 bases). Per the germline V gene, CDR1 is SGHRS and CDR2 is YFSETQ. V was cut by 4 bases and J by 0 bases, with 14 bases left in between. This CDR3 comprises 17 residues. The CDR3 DNA reads as TGCGCCAGCAGCCGGTCGACAGCCCTCTCTGGGGCCAACGTCCTGACTTTC. Residues: CASSRSTALSGANVLTF.

The J gene is TRBJ1-2, the V gene TRBV5-4; 7 nucleotides match TRBD1. CDR1 is SGHNT and CDR2 is YYREEE in the germline V gene (reference sequence). The CDR3 covers 16 residues. V lost 4 bases, J lost 8 bases, and 17 bases stayed unmatched. The CDR3 DNA sequence: TGTGCCAGCAGCCTGGAACCGACAGGGCTTGGAGAGGGCTACACCTTC. This translates into CASSLEPTGLGEGYTF.

This chain uses TRBV4-3 with TRBJ1-1, with D maybe TRBD1 (6 bases). Trimming took off 0 bases at V and 4 bases at J, with 9 bases between the two ends. The CDR3 consists of 14 residues. The germline V gene encodes CDR1 LGHNA and CDR2 YSLEER. Here the CDR3 DNA reads TGCGCCAGCAGCCAAGATATGACAGGCACTGAAGCTTTCTTT. This sequence encodes CASSQDMTGTEAFF.

The genes are TRBV12-5 and TRBJ2-5; 9 bases align to TRBD2. The ends lost 5 bases at V and 0 bases at J; junction bases unmatched: 13. Looked up from germline, CDR1 is LGHNT and CDR2 is FRNRAP. The CDR3 length is 18 residues. The CDR3, as DNA: TGTGCTAGTGGTCTGGGGGGGGCTAGCGGGAAGTACCAAGAGACCCAGTACTTC. It is translated as CASGLGGASGKYQETQYF. Complete variable domain (other parts from reference TRBV12-5 and TRBJ2-5): DARVTQTPRHKVTEMGQEVTMRCQPILGHNTVFWYRQTMMQGLELLAYFRNRAPLDDSGMPKDRFSAEMPDATLATLKIQPSEPRDSAVYFCASGLGGASGKYQETQYFGPGTRLLVL.

The chain recombines TRBV27 with TRBJ2-7; 7 bases map to TRBD1. CDR3 length: 13 amino acids. Germline CDR1 MNHEY, CDR2 SMNVEV (reference sequence). Trimming at V came to 3 bases and at J to 5 bases, leaving 4 bases not matched to a gene. The CDR3 region is CASSFDRVDEQYF. CDR3 nucleotides: TGTGCCAGCAGTTTTGACAGGGTCGACGAGCAGTACTTC.

The chain combines TRBV12-5 with TRBJ2-5; D perhaps matches TRBD2 (7 bases). V gave up 6 bases and J gave up 1 base, with 18 bases separating them. The CDR3 sequence is 16 residues long. Germline CDR1 and CDR2: LGHNT and FRNRAP. The CDR3 DNA reads as TGTGCTAGTGGCCACGGGGGGCGGCGGAGCCAAGAGACCCAGTACTTC. Encoded protein: CASGHGGRRSQETQYF.